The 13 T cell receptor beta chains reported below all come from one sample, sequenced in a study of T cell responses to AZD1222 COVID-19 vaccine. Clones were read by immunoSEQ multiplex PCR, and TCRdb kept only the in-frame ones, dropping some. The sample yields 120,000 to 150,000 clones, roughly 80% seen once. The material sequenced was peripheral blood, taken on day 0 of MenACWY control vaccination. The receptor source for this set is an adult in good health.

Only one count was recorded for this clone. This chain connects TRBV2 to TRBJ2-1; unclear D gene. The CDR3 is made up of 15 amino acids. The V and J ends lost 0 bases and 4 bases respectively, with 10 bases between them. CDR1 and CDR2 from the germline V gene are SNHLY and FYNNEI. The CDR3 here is CASSEARGRYNEQFF. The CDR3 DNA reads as TGTGCCAGCAGTGAAGCGCGAGGTCGGTACAATGAGCAGTTCTTC.

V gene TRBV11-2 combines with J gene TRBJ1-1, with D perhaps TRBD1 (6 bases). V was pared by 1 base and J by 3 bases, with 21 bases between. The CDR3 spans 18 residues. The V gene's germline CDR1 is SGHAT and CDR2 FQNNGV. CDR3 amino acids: CASSLAPGAGEGDTEAFF. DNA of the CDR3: TGTGCCAGCAGCTTAGCCCCGGGGGCAGGGGAAGGAGACACTGAAGCTTTCTTT.

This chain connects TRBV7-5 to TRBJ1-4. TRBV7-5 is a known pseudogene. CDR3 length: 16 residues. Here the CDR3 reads CVRSQWEGATNEKLFF. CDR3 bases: TGTGTCAGAAGCCAGTGGGAGGGTGCAACTAATGAAAAACTGTTTTTT.

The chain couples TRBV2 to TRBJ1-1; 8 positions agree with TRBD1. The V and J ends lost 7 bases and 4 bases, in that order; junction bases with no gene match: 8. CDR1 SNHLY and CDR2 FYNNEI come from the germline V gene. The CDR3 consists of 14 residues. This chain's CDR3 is CASKTRQGPTEAFF. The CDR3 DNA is TGTGCCAGCAAGACCCGACAGGGGCCCACTGAAGCTTTCTTT.

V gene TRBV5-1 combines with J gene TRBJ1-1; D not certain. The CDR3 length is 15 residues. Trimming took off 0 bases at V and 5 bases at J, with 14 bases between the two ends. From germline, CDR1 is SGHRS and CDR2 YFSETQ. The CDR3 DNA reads TGCGCCAGCAGCTTGGCCGAGACGGTGAGGACTGAAGCTTTCTTT. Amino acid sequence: CASSLAETVRTEAFF.

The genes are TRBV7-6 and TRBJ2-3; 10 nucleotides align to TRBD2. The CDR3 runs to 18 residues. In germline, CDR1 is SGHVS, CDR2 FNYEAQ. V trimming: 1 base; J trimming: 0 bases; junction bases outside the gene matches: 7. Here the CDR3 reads CASSLVPSGGSSTDTQYF. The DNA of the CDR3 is TGTGCCAGCAGCTTAGTGCCTAGCGGGGGCTCTAGCACAGATACGCAGTATTTT. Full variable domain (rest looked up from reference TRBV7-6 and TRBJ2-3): GAGVSQSPRYKVTKRGQDVALRCDPISGHVSLYWYRQALGQGPEFLTYFNYEAQQDKSGLPNDRFSAERPEGSISTLTIQRTEQRDSAMYRCASSLVPSGGSSTDTQYFGPGTRLTVL.

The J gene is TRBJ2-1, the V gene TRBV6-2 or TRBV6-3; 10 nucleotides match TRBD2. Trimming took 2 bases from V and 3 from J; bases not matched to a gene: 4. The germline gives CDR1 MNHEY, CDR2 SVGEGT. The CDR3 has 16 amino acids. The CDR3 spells CASSYQRGGLYNEQFF. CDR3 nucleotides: TGTGCCAGCAGTTACCAGCGGGGGGGCCTCTACAATGAGCAGTTCTTC.

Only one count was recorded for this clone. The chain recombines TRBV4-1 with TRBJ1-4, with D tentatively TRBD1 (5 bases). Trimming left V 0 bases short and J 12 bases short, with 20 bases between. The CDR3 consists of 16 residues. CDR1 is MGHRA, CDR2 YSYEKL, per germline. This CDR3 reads CASSQDFEGRGRELFF. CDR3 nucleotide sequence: TGCGCCAGCAGCCAAGATTTTGAGGGGCGGGGAAGAGAACTGTTTTTT.

The CDR3 DNA is TGCAGCGTATACAGGGTGAGGGGTACTGAAGCTTTCTTT. Amino acids: CSVYRVRGTEAFF. The chain links TRBV29-1 to TRBJ1-1, with D possibly being TRBD1 (6 bases). Germline V gene lookup returns CDR1 SQVTM and CDR2 ANQGSEA. V gave up 6 bases and J gave up 5 bases, with 16 bases separating them. This CDR3 is built from 13 residues. Variable domain in full (rest from reference TRBV29-1 and TRBJ1-1): SAVISQKPSRDICQRGTSLTIQCQVDSQVTMMFWYRQQPGQSLTLIATANQGSEATYESGFVIDKFPISRPNLTFSTLTVSNMSPEDSSIYLCSVYRVRGTEAFFGQGTRLTVV.

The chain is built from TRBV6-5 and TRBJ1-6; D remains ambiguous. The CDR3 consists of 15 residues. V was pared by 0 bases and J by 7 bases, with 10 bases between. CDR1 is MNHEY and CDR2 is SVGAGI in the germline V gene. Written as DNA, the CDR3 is TGTGCCAGCAGTTACTCGGCCGGAAGGAATTCACCCCTCCACTTT. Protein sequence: CASSYSAGRNSPLHF.

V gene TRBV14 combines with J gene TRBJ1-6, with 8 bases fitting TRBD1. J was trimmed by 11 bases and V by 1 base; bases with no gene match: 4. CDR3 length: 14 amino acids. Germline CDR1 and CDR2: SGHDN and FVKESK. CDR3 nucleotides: TGTGCCAGCAGCCAAGGACAGGGGATAGCACCCCTCCACTTT. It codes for CASSQGQGIAPLHF.

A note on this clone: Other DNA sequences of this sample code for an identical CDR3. Here the CDR3 reads CASSYGQNTEAFF. CDR3 bases: TGTGCCAGCAGTTACGGGCAGAACACTGAAGCTTTCTTT. The rearrangement uses TRBV6-5 and TRBJ1-1; unclear D gene. Per the germline V gene, CDR1 is MNHEY and CDR2 is SVGAGI. Trimming took 2 bases from V and 1 from J, leaving 5 bases between them. The CDR3 sequence is 13 residues long.

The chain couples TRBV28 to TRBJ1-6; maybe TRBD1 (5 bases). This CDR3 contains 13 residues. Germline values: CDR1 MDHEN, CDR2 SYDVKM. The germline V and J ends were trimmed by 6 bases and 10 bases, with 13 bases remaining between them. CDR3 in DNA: TGTGCCAGCAGGCCCCAGGGTGGATCACCCCTCCACTTT. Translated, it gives CASRPQGGSPLHF. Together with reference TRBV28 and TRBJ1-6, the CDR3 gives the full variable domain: DVKVTQSSRYLVKRTGEKVFLECVQDMDHENMFWYRQDPGLGLRLIYFSYDVKMKEKGDIPEGYSVSREKKERFSLILESASTNQTSMYLCASRPQGGSPLHFGNGTRLTVT.